This passage covers 14 T cell receptor beta chains from one sample sequenced in a study of T cell repertoires in cytomegalovirus infection. MiXCR, run by TCRdb on the reads, gives a single entry per CDR3 protein. The profile covers approximately 500,000 distinct CDR3 sequences, with roughly 10% appearing a single time and roughly a tenth taken by the ten largest. The source material was PBMCs. These receptors came from a human donor in good health (CMV status not recorded). Some clones in this sample may be carry-over from other donors' samples.

This clonotype was detected only a few times. The V gene is TRBV28, the J gene TRBJ1-6; 9 positions agree with TRBD1. The CDR3 extends over 15 amino acids. V was pared by 7 bases and J by 9 bases, with 10 bases of the junction left unmatched. Germline loops: CDR1 MDHEN, CDR2 SYDVKM. For the CDR3, the DNA is TGTGCCAGCAAGCCTCGGGACAGGGTTTCTTCACCCCTCCACTTT. It translates to CASKPRDRVSSPLHF.

There are many counts of this clonotype. This chain connects TRBV11-2 to TRBJ2-5; D is possibly TRBD1 (5 bases). The CDR3 has 14 residues. Trimming took 6 bases from V and 2 from J, leaving 13 bases between them. Germline-derived CDR1 and CDR2 are SGHAT and FQNNGV. CDR3 amino acids: CASSKAGPQETQYF. CDR3 bases: TGTGCCAGCAGTAAGGCAGGGCCGCAAGAGACCCAGTACTTC.

This clonotype was counted many times. The chain combines TRBV3-1 with TRBJ2-1; D is unclear. Germline V gives CDR1 LGHDT, CDR2 YNNKEL (reference sequence). This CDR3 spans 12 amino acids. Trimming stripped 2 bases from V and 10 bases from J, with 9 bases between. The CDR3 loop reads CASSQLSIEQFF. Written as DNA, the CDR3 is TGTGCCAGCAGCCAACTATCCATAGAGCAGTTCTTC.

This chain joins TRBV5-6 and TRBJ1-4; 10 positions agree with TRBD1. The trim removed 4 bases at V and 3 bases at J, leaving 3 bases unmatched. The CDR3 is 15 amino acids. Per the germline V gene, CDR1 is SGHDT and CDR2 is YYEEEE. This CDR3 reads CASSEGQGSNEKLFF. CDR3 bases: TGTGCCAGCAGCGAGGGACAGGGGTCTAATGAAAAACTGTTTTTT.

This clonotype was seen at least ten times. The chain carries TRBV7-9 and TRBJ2-7; the D is unclear. V was cut by 1 base and J by 3 bases, with 10 bases left in between. The germline gives CDR1 SEHNR, CDR2 FQNEAQ (reference sequence). This CDR3 has 14 amino acids. The CDR3 spells CASSLVDQNYEQYF. The CDR3 coding sequence is TGTGCCAGCAGCTTAGTGGACCAGAACTACGAGCAGTACTTC.

In this sample, this clonotype turned up many times. The chain links TRBV4-2 to TRBJ2-1; TRBD2 matches at 7 bases. The CDR3 extends over 16 amino acids. CDR1 is LGHNA, CDR2 YNFKEQ, per germline. The V segment lost 3 bases and the J segment 0 bases; nucleotides outside the gene matches: 5. CDR3 residues: CASSHLLATSYNEQFF. CDR3 nucleotides: TGTGCCAGCAGCCACCTACTAGCGACCTCCTACAATGAGCAGTTCTTC.

There are many counts of this clonotype. The CDR3 region has the DNA TGTGCCACGGGACAGGGGAGGGCCTACGAGCAGTACTTC. As protein: CATGQGRAYEQYF. The chain joins TRBV15 to TRBJ2-7; 10 bases match TRBD1. This CDR3 contains 13 residues. J gave up 2 bases and V 9 bases, and 4 bases lay outside the gene matches. CDR1 is LNHNV, CDR2 YYDKDF, per germline (reference sequence).

This clonotype was seen ten or more times. The chain joins TRBV5-6 to TRBJ2-5, with a possible D match to TRBD2 (6 bases). V was trimmed by 2 bases and J by 5 bases, leaving 16 bases between them. There are 15 residues in the CDR3. CDR1 and CDR2 from the germline V gene are SGHDT and YYEEEE. The CDR3 nucleotides read TGTGCCAGCAGCTTAGATGGGGCGGCGGGGGAGACCCAGTACTTC. Amino acid sequence: CASSLDGAAGETQYF.

V is TRBV11-2 and J is TRBJ2-3; D is unclear. The V gene lost 1 base and the J gene lost 1 base, with 9 bases spanning the gap. The CDR3 extends over 15 amino acids. Germline CDR1 reads SGHAT; CDR2 reads FQNNGV. The chain's CDR3 is CASSLVGSGTDTQYF. The CDR3 nucleotides are TGTGCCAGCAGCTTAGTGGGCTCAGGCACAGATACGCAGTATTTT.

This rearrangement joins TRBV14 to TRBJ2-3; D unclear. Between the trimmed V and J ends, which lost 0 bases and 9 bases, there was a span of 10 bases. This CDR3 is built from 13 residues. Germline assignment: CDR1 SGHDN and CDR2 FVKESK. The chain's CDR3 is CASSQELRITQYF. The CDR3 bases are TGTGCCAGCAGCCAAGAGCTTCGCATAACGCAGTATTTT.

The chain recombines TRBV5-5 with TRBJ1-2; D is undetermined. Germline assignment: CDR1 SGHKS and CDR2 YYEKEE (reference sequence). The CDR3 spans 15 residues. Trimming left V 5 bases short and J 4 bases short, with 18 bases between. The CDR3 sequence: CASRSRFQPPYGYTF. The CDR3 region has the DNA TGTGCCAGCAGGTCGCGGTTCCAACCCCCCTATGGCTACACCTTC.

The chain recombines TRBV28 with TRBJ2-7; D may correspond to TRBD1 or TRBD2 (5 bases each). The CDR3 is 13 residues long. Germline CDR1 and CDR2: MDHEN and SYDVKM. V gave up 0 bases and J gave up 5 bases, with 8 bases separating them. CDR3 nucleotides: TGTGCCAGCAGTTTATGGGGACGACACGAGCAGTACTTC. The encoded protein is CASSLWGRHEQYF.

This chain joins TRBV19 and TRBJ1-2; TRBD1 is a possible D gene (6 bases). V was trimmed by 7 bases and J by 7 bases, leaving 19 bases between them. CDR1 is LNHDA, CDR2 SQIVND, per germline (reference sequence). The CDR3 is 14 residues long. CDR3 region: CASMGYRVQSGYTF. CDR3 DNA: TGTGCCAGTATGGGTTACAGGGTCCAAAGTGGCTACACCTTC.

This clonotype was detected only a few times. The V and J genes are TRBV28 and TRBJ1-2; 8 nucleotides match TRBD1. This CDR3 has 17 residues. Unmatched junction bases numbered 13, after V lost 4 bases and J lost 3 bases. The germline V gene has CDR1 MDHEN and CDR2 SYDVKM. As DNA, the CDR3 is TGTGCCAGCAGTTCATACAGGACAGGGTGGGTCGACTATGGCTACACCTTC. This translates into CASSSYRTGWVDYGYTF.